Included here is one TCR beta chain sequence, with context. This specimen comes from a study of OX40 agonist ivuxolimab in advanced cancers. V lost 3 bases, J lost 3 bases, and 11 bases lay in between. From germline, CDR1 is LNHDA and CDR2 SQIVND (reference sequence). The CDR3 length is 14 residues. The protocol was immunoSEQ multiplex PCR, while the TCRdb copy is restricted to in-frame clones and leaves out a portion. This table has approximately 28,000 clones, around 87% appearing once. Sequenced here: CD4+ or CD8+ T cells sorted from blood, sampled in a trial of the OX40 agonist ivuxolimab. The sequence was obtained from an adult with an advanced solid tumor such as melanoma, head and neck, liver or kidney cancer. V is TRBV19 and J is TRBJ2-5; a possible D gene is TRBD2 (6 bases). CDR3 region: CASSITGEKETQYF. CDR3 sequence (DNA): TGTGCCAGTAGTATTACGGGAGAGAAAGAGACCCAGTACTTC.